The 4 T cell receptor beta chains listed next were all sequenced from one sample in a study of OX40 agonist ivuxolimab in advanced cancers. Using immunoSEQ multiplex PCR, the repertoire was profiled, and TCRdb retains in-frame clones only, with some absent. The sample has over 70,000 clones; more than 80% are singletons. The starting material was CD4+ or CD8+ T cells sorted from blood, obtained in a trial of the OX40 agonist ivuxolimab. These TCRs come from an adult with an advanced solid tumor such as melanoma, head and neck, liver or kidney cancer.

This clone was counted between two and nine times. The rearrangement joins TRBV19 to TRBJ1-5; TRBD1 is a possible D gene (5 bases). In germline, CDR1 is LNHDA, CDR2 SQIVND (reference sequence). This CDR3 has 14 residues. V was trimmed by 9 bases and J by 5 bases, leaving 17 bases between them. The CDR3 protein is CASHSGFTDQPQHF. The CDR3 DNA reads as TGTGCCAGCCATTCAGGGTTTACAGATCAGCCCCAGCATTTT.

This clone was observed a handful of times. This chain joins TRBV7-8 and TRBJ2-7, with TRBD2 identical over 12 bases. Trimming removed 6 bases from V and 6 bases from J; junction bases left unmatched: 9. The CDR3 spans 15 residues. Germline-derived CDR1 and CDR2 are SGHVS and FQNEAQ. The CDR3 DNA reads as TGTGCCAGCAGTCCCAAGACTAGCGGGAGAGGCGAGCAGTACTTC. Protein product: CASSPKTSGRGEQYF.

The CDR3 sequence: CASSGSYGYTF. DNA for the CDR3: TGTGCCAGCAGTGGGTCCTATGGCTACACCTTC. This chain links TRBV6-1 with TRBJ1-2; D unclear. Trimming took 4 bases from V and 4 from J, leaving 4 bases between them. Per germline, CDR1 MNHNS and CDR2 SASEGT. This CDR3 has 11 amino acids.

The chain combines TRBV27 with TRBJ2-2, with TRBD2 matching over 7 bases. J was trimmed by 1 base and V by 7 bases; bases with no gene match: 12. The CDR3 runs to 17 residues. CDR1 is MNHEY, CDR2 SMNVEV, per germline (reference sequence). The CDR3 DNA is TGTGCCAGCACCTCCCTGCCGGCTAGCGGGAACACCGGGGAGCTGTTTTTT. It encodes CASTSLPASGNTGELFF.